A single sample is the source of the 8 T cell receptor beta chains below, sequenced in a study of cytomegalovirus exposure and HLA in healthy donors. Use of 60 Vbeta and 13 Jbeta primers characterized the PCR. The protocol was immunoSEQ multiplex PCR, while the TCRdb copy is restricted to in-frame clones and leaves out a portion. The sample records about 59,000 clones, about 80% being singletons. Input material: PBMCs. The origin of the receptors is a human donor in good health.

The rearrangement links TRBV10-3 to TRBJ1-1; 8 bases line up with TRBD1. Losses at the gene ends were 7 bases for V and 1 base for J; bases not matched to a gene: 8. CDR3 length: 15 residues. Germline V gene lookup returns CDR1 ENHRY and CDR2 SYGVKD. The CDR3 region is CAITAGQGGNTEAFF. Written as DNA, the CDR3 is TGTGCCATCACCGCCGGACAGGGTGGGAACACTGAAGCTTTCTTT.

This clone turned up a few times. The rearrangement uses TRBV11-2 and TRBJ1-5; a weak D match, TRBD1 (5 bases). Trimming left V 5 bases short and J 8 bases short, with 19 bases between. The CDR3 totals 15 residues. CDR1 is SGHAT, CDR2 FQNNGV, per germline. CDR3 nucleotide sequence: TGTGCCAGCAGCGGGGGGGGATCCCCATATGAGCCCCAGCATTTT. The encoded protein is CASSGGGSPYEPQHF. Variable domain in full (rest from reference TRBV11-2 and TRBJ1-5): EAGVAQSPRYKIIEKRQSVAFWCNPISGHATLYWYQQILGQGPKLLIQFQNNGVVDDSQLPKDRFSAERLKGVDSTLKIQPAKLEDSAVYLCASSGGGSPYEPQHFGDGTRLSIL.

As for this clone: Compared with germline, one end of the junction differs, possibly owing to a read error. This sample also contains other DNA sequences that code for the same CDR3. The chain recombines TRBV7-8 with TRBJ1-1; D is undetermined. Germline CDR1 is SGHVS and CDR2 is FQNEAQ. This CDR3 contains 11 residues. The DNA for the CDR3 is TGCGCCAGCACCCTCGTCACTGAAGCTTTCTTT. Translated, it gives CASTLVTEAFF.

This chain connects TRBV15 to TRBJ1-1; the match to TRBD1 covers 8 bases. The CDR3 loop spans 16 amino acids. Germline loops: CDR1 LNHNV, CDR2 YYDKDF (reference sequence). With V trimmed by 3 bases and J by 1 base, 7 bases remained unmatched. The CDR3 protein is CATSSEAGTGNTEAFF. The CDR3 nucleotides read TGTGCCACCAGCAGCGAAGCAGGGACAGGGAACACTGAAGCTTTCTTT.

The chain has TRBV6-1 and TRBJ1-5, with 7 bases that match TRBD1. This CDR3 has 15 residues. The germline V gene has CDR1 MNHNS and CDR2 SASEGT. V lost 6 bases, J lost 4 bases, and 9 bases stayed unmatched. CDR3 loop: CASSPRGDSNQPQHF. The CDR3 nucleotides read TGTGCCAGCAGCCCAAGGGGGGACAGTAATCAGCCCCAGCATTTT.

CDR3 in amino acids: CASSLWGTDGRGGEEQYF. The CDR3 DNA follows: TGTGCCAGCAGTTTATGGGGGACGGACGGCCGTGGGGGGGAAGAGCAGTACTTC. The chain employs TRBV28 and TRBJ2-7; TRBD2 matches at 7 bases. CDR3 length equals 18 residues. CDR1 MDHEN and CDR2 SYDVKM come from the germline V gene. Trimming at V came to 0 bases and at J to 7 bases, leaving 18 bases not matched to a gene.

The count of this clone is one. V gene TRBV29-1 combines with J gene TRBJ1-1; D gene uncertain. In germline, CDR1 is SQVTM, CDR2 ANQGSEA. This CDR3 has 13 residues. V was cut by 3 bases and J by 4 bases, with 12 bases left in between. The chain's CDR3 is CSVEGLPGTEAFF. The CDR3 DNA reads TGCAGCGTTGAGGGCCTGCCTGGCACTGAAGCTTTCTTT.

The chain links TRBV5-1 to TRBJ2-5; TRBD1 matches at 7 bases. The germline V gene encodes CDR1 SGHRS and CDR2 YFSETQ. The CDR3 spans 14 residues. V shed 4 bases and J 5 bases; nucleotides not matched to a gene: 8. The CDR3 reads CASSPDRVWETQYF. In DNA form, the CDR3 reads TGCGCCAGCAGCCCCGACAGGGTCTGGGAGACCCAGTACTTC.